These 9 T cell receptor beta chains were sequenced from one sample in a study of cytomegalovirus exposure and HLA in healthy donors. The PCR had 60 Vbeta and 13 Jbeta primers. The data were produced by immunoSEQ multiplex PCR, yet TCRdb's version contains in-frame clones alone and is incomplete. The sample has 150,000 to 200,000 clones; roughly 79% are singletons. Sequencing input: PBMCs. The receptors were gathered from a woman in her forties or fifties in good health and CMV-seronegative.

The chain is built from TRBV19 and TRBJ1-4; the match to TRBD1 covers 9 bases. Trimming cost V 3 bases and J 7 bases; bases outside gene matches: 3. Germline V gives CDR1 LNHDA, CDR2 SQIVND (reference sequence). The CDR3 contains 14 residues. DNA for the CDR3: TGTGCCAGTAGTATCGGGACAGGGATTGAAAAACTGTTTTTT. Translating it yields CASSIGTGIEKLFF.

The V and J genes are TRBV5-1 and TRBJ1-2; the match to TRBD1 covers 10 bases. The CDR3 extends over 13 amino acids. V trimming: 4 bases; J trimming: 8 bases; junction bases outside the gene matches: 5. Germline lookup yields CDR1 SGHRS and CDR2 YFSETQ. The CDR3 spells CASSVDRGLGYTF. CDR3 coding DNA: TGCGCCAGCAGCGTCGACAGGGGGCTAGGCTACACCTTC.

This chain links TRBV2 with TRBJ2-7, with TRBD1 matching 9 bases. Germline V gene lookup returns CDR1 SNHLY and CDR2 FYNNEI. CDR3 length: 15 residues. J was trimmed by 7 bases and V by 7 bases; bases with no gene match: 14. As DNA, the CDR3 is TGTGCCAGCACCCTGAACGGACAGGGGTCAATAGAGCAGTACTTC. Its protein is CASTLNGQGSIEQYF.

The chain has TRBV19 and TRBJ1-6; D possibly corresponds to TRBD1 (5 bases). From germline, CDR1 is LNHDA and CDR2 SQIVND (reference sequence). The CDR3 extends over 16 amino acids. With 5 bases removed from V and 0 bases from J, the gap between germline ends came to 11 bases. The CDR3 coding sequence is TGTGCCAGTAGTTTGACAGCAAGCTCCTATAATTCACCCCTCCACTTT. It specifies CASSLTASSYNSPLHF.

The chain uses TRBV6-5 and TRBJ2-7, with TRBD1 matching over 8 bases. The CDR3 has 13 amino acids. The V gene end was trimmed by 6 bases and the J gene end by 2 bases; junction bases not matched to a gene: 3. The germline gives CDR1 MNHEY, CDR2 SVGAGI. CDR3 protein: CASSRTGPYEQYF. The CDR3 DNA reads as TGTGCCAGCAGCCGGACAGGGCCCTACGAGCAGTACTTC.

The chain is built from TRBV5-4 and TRBJ2-7, with D possibly being TRBD1 (7 bases). V lost 3 bases and J 3 bases, leaving 19 bases between the germline ends. Germline V gives CDR1 SGHNT, CDR2 YYREEE (reference sequence). CDR3 length: 16 amino acids. The CDR3 sequence is CASSSGTASAIYEQYF. DNA for the CDR3: TGTGCCAGCAGCTCCGGGACAGCTAGCGCGATCTACGAGCAGTACTTC.

This chain uses TRBV18 with TRBJ1-4; D is possibly TRBD1 (6 bases). Trimming shortened V by 6 bases and J by 4 bases, and 9 bases separated the two germline ends. CDR1 and CDR2 from the germline V gene are KGHSH and LQKENI. This CDR3 is 13 amino acids long. CDR3 loop: CASSRQVNEKLFF. CDR3 bases: TGTGCCAGCTCTCGACAGGTTAATGAAAAACTGTTTTTT.

This chain uses TRBV5-1 with TRBJ1-3; D is unclear. The CDR3 runs 15 residues. Germline values: CDR1 SGHRS, CDR2 YFSETQ. Trimming took 0 bases from V and 4 from J, leaving 11 bases between them. The CDR3 reads CASSLEGGLGNTIYF. The CDR3 region has the DNA TGCGCCAGCAGCTTGGAGGGCGGACTAGGAAACACCATATATTTT.

A remark on this clone: The germline gene is not matched at one end of the junction; a read error may be the cause. The chain has TRBV4-2 and TRBJ2-7, with a weak D call TRBD2 (6 bases). The CDR3 has 15 residues. CDR1 is LGHNA and CDR2 is YNFKEQ in the germline V gene. CDR3 sequence: CASSQAPGLSYEQCF. CDR3 in DNA: TGTGCCAGCAGCCAAGCCCCGGGACTGAGCTACGAGCAGTGCTTC.